This T cell receptor beta chain was profiled in a study of OX40 agonist ivuxolimab in advanced cancers. The study, taken as a whole, reports: Expanded clones tended on average to be more numerous among CD8+ T cells than CD4+. Near-lowest levels of clonal expansion characterized partial responders at 0.1-3.0 mg/kg.

Data came from immunoSEQ multiplex PCR; TCRdb stores just in-frame clones and leaves some out. The table lists some 15,000 clones, 80% to 95% of them singletons. V lost 0 bases and J lost 9; bases outside the gene matches: 4. The CDR3 is 13 residues long. The V gene's germline CDR1 is SGDLS and CDR2 YYNGEE. Details on this clone: Its specificity is unknown.

This specimen consisted of CD4+ or CD8+ T cells sorted from blood, obtained in a trial of the OX40 agonist ivuxolimab. V is TRBV9 and J is TRBJ2-3, with TRBD2 matching over 7 bases. The receptor was isolated from an adult with an advanced solid tumor such as melanoma, head and neck, liver or kidney cancer. For the CDR3, the DNA is TGTGCCAGCAGCGTAGGGGGAGGGGACACGCAGTATTTT. This encodes CASSVGGGDTQYF.